This record covers a single T cell receptor (beta chain). Its target is not known. CDR1 is LGHDT and CDR2 is YNNKEL in the germline V gene (reference sequence). The CDR3 is made up of 17 amino acids. With 3 bases clipped from V and 1 base from J, the junction kept 7 bases outside the gene matches. The data were obtained in a study of blood T cells in healthy people across ages. Together with a sample-barcoded 5' primer, a J-beta primer mix was included in a second PCR lasting about 6 to 11 cycles. TCRdb recomputed calls from the 5' RACE reads with MiXCR, one row per CDR3 protein. The sample lists fewer than 800,000 distinct CDR3 sequences; 20% to 25% were seen once. Notes on the study in general: The study found more naive CD4+ cells and higher diversity in long-lived than aged donors.

In addition, the sample was reused for a study of T cells of mothers and their children.

V usage is TRBV3-1 and J usage is TRBJ2-5, with 11 positions matching TRBD2. Sequenced sample: blood. The receptor's source is a boy younger than 18 in good health. The CDR3 DNA reads TGTGCCAGCAGCCAGGATAGGGGACTAGCGGTCCAAGAGACCCAGTACTTC. It specifies CASSQDRGLAVQETQYF.